The next 25 T cell receptor beta chains were all read from a single sample in a study of identical twins. TCRdb processed the 5' RACE reads anew with MiXCR; each CDR3 protein has one entry. The table has more than 400,000 distinct CDR3 sequences, 13% to 15% seen once. The sample was also reused in another study, on yellow fever vaccine responses in identical twins.

Material: CD4+ T cells sorted from blood. These receptors were taken from a woman in her late teens or twenties in good health.

The chain has TRBV25-1 and TRBJ2-1, with TRBD1 matching over 10 bases. The CDR3 covers 14 residues. J lost 9 bases, V lost 4 bases, and 6 bases had no gene match. Germline V gene sequence: CDR1 MGHDK, CDR2 SYGVNS. In nucleotides, the CDR3 is TGTGCCAGCAGTGCTCCCCGGGACAGGGGTGAGCAGTTCTTC. It codes for CASSAPRDRGEQFF.

This clonotype occurred many times. The rearrangement joins TRBV28 to TRBJ2-2, with D unresolved. The CDR3 runs to 16 residues. The germline CDR1 and CDR2 sequences are MDHEN and SYDVKM. V lost 5 bases and J lost 0, with 13 bases in between. This chain's CDR3 is CASSNSVSTNTGELFF. For the CDR3, the DNA is TGTGCCAGCAGTAACAGCGTCAGTACGAACACCGGGGAGCTGTTTTTT.

This clonotype was counted ten times or more. The chain couples TRBV5-1 to TRBJ2-1, with D perhaps TRBD1 (5 bases). CDR1 and CDR2 from the germline V gene are SGHRS and YFSETQ. CDR3 length: 14 amino acids. Trimming left V 0 bases short and J 4 bases short, with 8 bases between. The CDR3 spells CASSLGTIYNEQFF. The CDR3 DNA sequence: TGCGCCAGCAGCTTGGGGACAATATACAATGAGCAGTTCTTC.

This clonotype showed up just a few times. This chain joins TRBV6-1 and TRBJ1-1; no reliable D call. Germline loops: CDR1 MNHNS, CDR2 SASEGT. The CDR3 is made up of 14 amino acids. The V end lost 6 bases, the J end lost 1 base, and 12 bases lay between the germline ends. For the CDR3, the DNA is TGTGCCAGCAGAAAGGACCTAGGGAACACTGAAGCTTTCTTT. Protein sequence: CASRKDLGNTEAFF.

The chain recombines TRBV20-1 with TRBJ2-2; 7 bases align to TRBD2. Per the germline V gene, CDR1 is DFQATT and CDR2 is SNEGSKA (reference sequence). The V segment lost 0 bases and the J segment 5 bases; nucleotides outside the gene matches: 6. The CDR3 is made up of 15 amino acids. CDR3 sequence: CSARDGGAGTGELFF. The CDR3 DNA reads TGCAGTGCTAGAGATGGGGGAGCGGGGACCGGGGAGCTGTTTTTT.

Only a few counts were recorded for this clonotype. The V gene is TRBV6-1, the J gene TRBJ2-1; perhaps TRBD2 as D (6 bases). Germline loops: CDR1 MNHNS, CDR2 SASEGT. V lost 11 bases and J 4 bases, leaving 18 bases between the germline ends. The CDR3 is made up of 14 amino acids. CDR3 nucleotides: TGTGCCGTTGCTCGGGACTCACTTTACAATGAGCAGTTCTTC. It encodes CAVARDSLYNEQFF.

This clonotype was counted a few times. This chain uses TRBV20-1 with TRBJ2-7, with TRBD1 identical over 8 bases. The CDR3 consists of 15 residues. The germline V gene has CDR1 DFQATT and CDR2 SNEGSKA (reference sequence). The V and J ends lost 3 bases and 3 bases, in that order; junction bases with no gene match: 10. In DNA form, the CDR3 reads TGCAGTGCTAGGGATCCTACAGGACAGGGCTACGAGCAGTACTTC. Encoded protein: CSARDPTGQGYEQYF.

This clonotype occurred many times. The chain has TRBV12-3 or TRBV12-4 and TRBJ1-2; D gene ambiguous. Trimming left V 1 base short and J 5 bases short, with 5 bases between. The CDR3 contains 12 residues. CDR3 nucleotide sequence: TGTGCCAGCAGTTTAGACGCTTATGGCTACACCTTC. Amino acid sequence: CASSLDAYGYTF.

V is TRBV12-3 or TRBV12-4 and J is TRBJ1-2, with D possibly being TRBD1 (6 bases). V shed 0 bases and J shed 7 bases, with 9 bases lying between them. The CDR3 is made up of 13 amino acids. CDR3 residues: CASSLAGAGGYTF. Written as DNA, the CDR3 is TGTGCCAGCAGTTTAGCGGGGGCAGGTGGCTACACCTTC.

There are many counts of this clonotype. The V and J genes are TRBV12-3 or TRBV12-4 and TRBJ2-4; D not certain. V dropped 1 base and J dropped 11 bases, with 12 bases sitting between them. The CDR3 runs to 13 residues. The CDR3 region is CASSLGLPRVQYF. The CDR3 nucleotides read TGTGCCAGCAGTTTAGGACTCCCTAGAGTTCAGTACTTC.

This clonotype showed up just a few times. The V call is TRBV10-3, the J call TRBJ1-2; 7 positions match TRBD1. CDR1 and CDR2 (germline): ENHRY, SYGVKD. V was pared by 2 bases and J by 5 bases, with 2 bases of the junction left unmatched. There are 13 residues in the CDR3. CDR3 bases: TGTGCCATCAGTGAGGGACAGGTTTATGGCTACACCTTC. It codes for CAISEGQVYGYTF.

This clonotype was found many times. The chain combines TRBV5-1 with TRBJ2-1, with a possible D match to TRBD2 (6 bases). Trimming stripped 0 bases from V and 2 bases from J, with 15 bases between. Germline values: CDR1 SGHRS, CDR2 YFSETQ. The CDR3 contains 17 residues. The CDR3 loop reads CASSLGGGAPTYNEQFF. In DNA form, the CDR3 reads TGCGCCAGCAGCTTGGGTGGAGGGGCCCCCACCTACAATGAGCAGTTCTTC.

V is TRBV5-1 and J is TRBJ2-3; 10 positions match TRBD2. This CDR3 region has 16 residues. Per the germline V gene, CDR1 is SGHRS and CDR2 is YFSETQ. V shed 0 bases, J shed 6 bases, and the junction held 7 bases outside the gene matches. The CDR3 nucleotides are TGCGCCAGCAGCTTGGTCGCTAGCGGGAGTGGGGATACGCAGTATTTT. This sequence encodes CASSLVASGSGDTQYF.

This clonotype was seen a few times. The chain couples TRBV5-1 to TRBJ2-5; no definite D call. Germline V gene sequence: CDR1 SGHRS, CDR2 YFSETQ. The CDR3 loop spans 17 amino acids. V was pared by 0 bases and J by 0 bases, with 15 bases between. CDR3 DNA: TGCGCCAGCAGCTTGGGGTCTGTTGGGAAACACCAAGAGACCCAGTACTTC. This gives the protein CASSLGSVGKHQETQYF.

A few counts support this clonotype. The chain is built from TRBV5-6 and TRBJ2-2; no clear D. This CDR3 has 13 amino acids. In germline, CDR1 is SGHDT, CDR2 YYEEEE. The V end was cut by 1 base, the J end by 4 bases, with 5 bases between. The CDR3 bases are TGTGCCAGCAGCTTGATGATCACCGGGGAGCTGTTTTTT. Its protein is CASSLMITGELFF.

V is TRBV3-1 and J is TRBJ1-2; D remains ambiguous. CDR3 length: 14 amino acids. Germline values: CDR1 LGHDT, CDR2 YNNKEL (reference sequence). V shed 4 bases and J shed 3 bases, with 12 bases lying between them. Here the CDR3 reads CASSREGSDYGYTF. The CDR3 nucleotides read TGTGCCAGCAGCCGGGAAGGGTCGGACTATGGCTACACCTTC.

This rearrangement joins TRBV10-3 to TRBJ1-1; D is perhaps TRBD1 (6 bases). Germline-derived CDR1 and CDR2 are ENHRY and SYGVKD. CDR3 length: 13 amino acids. Trimming cost V 6 bases and J 2 bases, with 10 bases left between them. Written as DNA, the CDR3 is TGTGCCATCAGCCGGGACATAAACACTGAAGCTTTCTTT. Translating it yields CAISRDINTEAFF.

This chain joins TRBV2 and TRBJ1-2, with D possibly TRBD1 on 6 matching bases. The germline gives CDR1 SNHLY, CDR2 FYNNEI. V lost 3 bases, J lost 4 bases, and 9 bases lay in between. The CDR3 spans 13 residues. The CDR3 region has the DNA TGTGCCAGCAGTGAGAGGGGGGCCTATGGCTACACCTTC. Translating gives CASSERGAYGYTF.

The V gene is TRBV20-1, the J gene TRBJ2-5; no reliable D call. V lost 3 bases and J lost 7, with 18 bases in between. Germline-derived CDR1 and CDR2 are DFQATT and SNEGSKA (reference sequence). The CDR3 sequence is 14 residues long. CDR3 sequence: CSASSTIKKGTQYF. CDR3 nucleotides: TGCAGTGCTAGTAGTACCATCAAAAAGGGGACCCAGTACTTC.

The chain joins TRBV7-2 to TRBJ2-5, with 8 nucleotides matching TRBD2. V dropped 5 bases and J dropped 2; count of bases not matched to a gene: 10. Looked up from germline, CDR1 is SGHTA and CDR2 is FQGNSA. This CDR3 comprises 16 residues. CDR3 coding DNA: TGTGCCAGCAGCGCGGCAGCGGGGGAAATACAAGAGACCCAGTACTTC. Residues: CASSAAAGEIQETQYF.

This rearrangement joins TRBV20-1 to TRBJ2-3; no clear D gene. Germline assignment: CDR1 DFQATT and CDR2 SNEGSKA (reference sequence). The CDR3 runs to 13 residues. V dropped 4 bases and J dropped 2 bases, with 10 bases sitting between them. The CDR3 region is CSAKYGNTDTQYF. CDR3 bases: TGCAGTGCTAAATACGGCAACACAGATACGCAGTATTTT.

This chain uses TRBV24-1 with TRBJ2-6; tentatively, D is TRBD1 or TRBD2 (6 bases each). Trimming removed 2 bases from V and 8 bases from J, with 15 bases in between. This CDR3 is built from 16 residues. Germline CDR1 KGHDR, CDR2 SFDVKD. CDR3 region: CATSDSGQGRSNVLTF. As DNA, the CDR3 is TGTGCCACCAGTGATTCTGGGCAGGGGAGGTCCAACGTCCTGACTTTC.

The V call is TRBV6-1, the J call TRBJ2-1; 8 nucleotides align to TRBD2. Losses at the gene ends were 6 bases for V and 6 bases for J; bases not matched to a gene: 1. This CDR3 has 12 residues. Germline V gene lookup returns CDR1 MNHNS and CDR2 SASEGT. The CDR3 loop reads CASSGRGNEQFF. The CDR3 region has the DNA TGTGCCAGCAGCGGGAGGGGCAATGAGCAGTTCTTC.

The V call is TRBV11-2, the J call TRBJ2-7, with 7 bases lining up with TRBD2. This CDR3 is built from 14 residues. Germline V gives CDR1 SGHAT, CDR2 FQNNGV. V was clipped by 5 bases and J by 6 bases; unmatched bases: 10. The CDR3 reads CASSVNLAEIEQYF. CDR3 DNA sequence: TGTGCCAGCAGCGTAAACCTAGCGGAGATCGAGCAGTACTTC.

This clonotype was counted at least ten times. The chain links TRBV20-1 to TRBJ1-1; D is uncertain. Trimming pared 3 bases from V and 0 bases from J, leaving 11 bases between. In germline, CDR1 is DFQATT, CDR2 SNEGSKA (reference sequence). This CDR3 comprises 14 residues. The CDR3 nucleotides read TGCAGTGCTAGTGAACACGGTATGAACACTGAAGCTTTCTTT. This encodes CSASEHGMNTEAFF.